This TCR beta chain emerged from a study of T-cell memory formation after mild COVID-19 (dated by TCRdb to about 2021). The study in broad terms: Most TCR sequence clusters were specific to one of the two donors. In a couple of donors, T-cell clones that expanded and contracted after mild COVID-19 were followed by sequencing TCRalpha and TCRbeta repertoires longitudinally. Two young, previously healthy adult volunteers, one female and one male, were included in the cohort. Study-level results and caveats: Only a couple of mild cases were covered in the study, and larger cohorts including severe cases with pre-infection samples were considered necessary. Clones contracting from day 15 to 85 had balanced CD4/CD8 phenotypes, while a second wave expanding from day 15 to 37 was biased towards CD4+. The detection of some responding clones in pre-infection memory suggests that pre-existing cross-reactive memory T cells joined the SARS-CoV-2 response. SARS-CoV-2 specificity of the second-wave clones peaking on day 37 was not confirmed. Contracting CD4+ clones were found mainly in CM and EM memory subsets, while CD8+ clones were enriched in EMRA.

The trim is 6 bases for V and 6 bases for J, with a gap of 6 bases between the germline ends. The CDR3, cysteine through phenylalanine, is 11 amino acids long. CDR3 DNA is the only sequence kept; it has 33 bases, read in frame from the first base. This clonotype appeared many times. The target of this receptor is not known. No quality values exist for individual bases; no much larger clone is one base distant. Reads for this sample came from an Illumina NovaSeq 6000. cDNA libraries for TCRalpha and TCRbeta were prepared by 5'RACE using constant-segment primers, with sample barcodes and unique molecular identifiers added. RNA was extracted from every sample with Trizol reagent. Library amplification was performed in two PCR steps, and a second sample barcode and Illumina TruSeq adapters were introduced in the second step. Sequencing of the libraries was done on an Illumina NovaSeq, producing 2 x 150 bp paired-end reads. The study's processing was this. Demultiplexing of reads and collapsing into UMI-guided consensus sequences were performed with migec v1.2.7. Using mixcr v2.1.11, UMI consensuses were aligned to TRA and TRB V and J templates and then assembled into clonotypes. A clonotype was counted as expanded or contracted only when both edgeR and NoisET called the clonotype significant, with the noise models trained on biological replicates. edgeR calls used a false discovery rate-adjusted p below 0.01 and a log2 fold-change threshold of 1. PCA with hierarchical clustering of max-normalized trajectories of the 1000 most abundant clonotypes was used as exploratory dynamics analysis. Each responding clone was given a CD4 or CD8 phenotype based on the CD4+ and CD8+ repertoires, which had been sequenced separately. Using fastp at Q25 and MiXCR, TCRdb reprocessed the public reads and kept productive beta chains. Identical CDR3 proteins give one entry, which carries the most common genes and DNA. These V and J calls are TCRdb output, not the study's own analysis. This sample has roughly 200,000 distinct CDR3 sequences in its table, and about a fifth of those were observed once. The top ten constitute 20% to 25% of the sample.

Ficoll-Paque density gradient centrifugation was used to isolate PBMCs. This sequence originates from an adult woman who had mild COVID-19 (a few samples of this study predate the infection). The sample titles of this study are shuffled in the database, so cell type and time point are left out; the donor was told from shared clones. The chain is assembled from TRBV12-3 or TRBV12-4 and TRBJ2-1, with the D segment identity uncertain. The specimen sequenced was PBMCs or a T cell subset sorted from them (not recorded which). The CDR3 loop reads CASSPGNEQFF. Read as DNA, the sequence is TGTGCCAGCAGCCCCGGCAATGAGCAGTTCTTC.